A single sample gave rise to the 12 T cell receptor beta chains below, sequenced in a study of CD8 T cells in ankylosing spondylitis. Each CDR3 protein is one row after TCRdb ran MiXCR on the 5' RACE reads. The sample has over 200,000 distinct CDR3 sequences, under 12% seen once. Sequenced material: blood, either unsorted or a sorted T cell fraction (not recorded which). These receptors all come from a male donor with ankylosing spondylitis or in good health (not recorded which).

This clonotype showed up just a few times. J is TRBJ2-1 and V is TRBV15; TRBD2 matches 9 bases. CDR1 and CDR2 (germline): LNHNV, YYDKDF (reference sequence). The J segment lost 4 bases and the V segment lost 0 bases, leaving 4 bases of the junction unmatched. The CDR3 consists of 16 residues. As DNA, the CDR3 is TGTGCCACCAGCAGAGATCGAGCGGGGGGATACAATGAGCAGTTCTTC. This translates into CATSRDRAGGYNEQFF.

The chain couples TRBV14 to TRBJ1-2; D may be TRBD1 (5 bases). Trimming stripped 5 bases from V and 6 bases from J, with 19 bases between. Germline assignment: CDR1 SGHDN and CDR2 FVKESK. The CDR3 is 15 amino acids. CDR3 loop: CASSSEGTELHGYTF. The CDR3 region has the DNA TGTGCCAGCAGCTCTGAAGGGACCGAACTCCATGGCTACACCTTC.

This clonotype was seen ten or more times. This CDR3 is CSASRQGSGRSPLHF. CDR3 sequence (DNA): TGCAGTGCTAGCAGGCAGGGAAGTGGACGTTCACCCCTCCACTTT. The chain is built from TRBV20-1 and TRBJ1-6; the D gene is possibly TRBD1 (5 bases). The CDR3 is 15 residues long. V was pared by 3 bases and J by 9 bases, with 18 bases between. Germline CDR1 reads DFQATT; CDR2 reads SNEGSKA (reference sequence).

This clonotype has just one count. This chain connects TRBV5-8 to TRBJ2-2; D gene ambiguous. The length of the CDR3 is 14 residues. V was clipped by 0 bases and J by 5 bases, with 8 bases between them. The germline V gene encodes CDR1 SGHTS and CDR2 YDEGEE. CDR3 nucleotides: TGTGCCAGCAGCTTGGGGCAGAGGACCGGGGAGCTGTTTTTT. Its protein is CASSLGQRTGELFF.

A few counts support this clonotype. V gene TRBV9 combines with J gene TRBJ2-5; 9 bases are a match to TRBD2. Germline values: CDR1 SGDLS, CDR2 YYNGEE. CDR3 length equals 15 residues. Trimming cost V 2 bases and J 4 bases; bases outside gene matches: 6. The CDR3 loop is CASSVRAGGGETQYF. CDR3 DNA sequence: TGTGCCAGCAGCGTCCGCGCGGGGGGGGGAGAGACCCAGTACTTC.

The chain is built from TRBV6-1 and TRBJ2-4; 8 bases line up with TRBD1. The CDR3 consists of 16 residues. The V segment lost 4 bases and the J segment 3 bases; nucleotides outside the gene matches: 8. From germline, CDR1 is MNHNS and CDR2 SASEGT. CDR3 sequence reads: CASSANQDRGKNIQYF. The CDR3 nucleotides read TGTGCCAGCAGTGCCAATCAAGACAGGGGCAAAAACATTCAGTACTTC.

The gene calls are TRBV27 and TRBJ2-7; 8 positions match TRBD2. V shed 3 bases, J shed 8 bases, and the junction held 9 bases outside the gene matches. The V gene's germline CDR1 is MNHEY and CDR2 SMNVEV (reference sequence). CDR3 size: 14 residues. The CDR3 is CASSLGTRVGQQYF. CDR3 nucleotides: TGTGCCAGCAGTTTGGGGACTAGGGTCGGGCAGCAGTACTTC.

The chain links TRBV5-1 to TRBJ2-2; 9 bases are a match to TRBD1. V gave up 5 bases and J gave up 5 bases; unmatched junction bases: 7. The CDR3 runs 15 residues. Germline CDR1 reads SGHRS; CDR2 reads YFSETQ. Here the CDR3 DNA reads TGCGCCAGCAGGCAAAGACAGGGGGAGACCGGGGAGCTGTTTTTT. Encoded protein: CASRQRQGETGELFF.

This clonotype has a count of ten or more. The chain employs TRBV5-1 and TRBJ1-1; the match to TRBD1 covers 7 bases. This CDR3 contains 14 residues. V trimming: 4 bases; J trimming: 8 bases; junction bases outside the gene matches: 11. In germline, CDR1 is SGHRS, CDR2 YFSETQ. The CDR3 DNA reads as TGCGCCAGCAGCCCTAGACAGGGAGGGGCGGAAGCTTTCTTT. This sequence encodes CASSPRQGGAEAFF.

This clonotype was observed at least ten times. The rearrangement links TRBV4-2 to TRBJ2-7; 8 nucleotides agree with TRBD2. Trimming took 1 base from V and 1 from J; bases not matched to a gene: 6. CDR1 and CDR2 from the germline V gene are LGHNA and YNFKEQ. The CDR3 covers 16 residues. This CDR3 is CASSQVAGQVSYEQYF. As DNA, the CDR3 is TGTGCCAGCAGCCAAGTAGCGGGGCAGGTGTCCTACGAGCAGTACTTC.

This clonotype was seen many times. The CDR3, as DNA: TGCAGCGTCGCCGGGACAGGGAGAACAGATACGCAGTATTTT. Encoded protein: CSVAGTGRTDTQYF. The chain carries TRBV29-1 and TRBJ2-3, with 9 bases fitting TRBD1. J gave up 3 bases and V 6 bases, and 7 bases lay outside the gene matches. The CDR3 runs 14 residues. CDR1 and CDR2 (germline): SQVTM, ANQGSEA.

This clonotype was counted ten times or more. The chain joins TRBV5-6 to TRBJ1-4; 7 bases are a match to TRBD1. CDR1 and CDR2 from the germline V gene are SGHDT and YYEEEE. Trimming at V came to 1 base and at J to 5 bases, leaving 5 bases not matched to a gene. The CDR3 length is 15 residues. CDR3 amino acids: CASSLYTDRNEKLFF. CDR3 in DNA: TGTGCCAGCAGCTTGTATACGGACAGGAATGAAAAACTGTTTTTT.